These 4 T cell receptor beta chains were sequenced from one sample in a study of blood T cell repertoires in COVID-19. Profiled with immunoSEQ multiplex PCR; TCRdb holds only in-frame clones, not every one. Here the sample spans about 250,000 clones, approximately 85% being singletons. Sequencing was carried out using PBMCs or T cells enriched from blood (not recorded which). Every receptor here comes from a woman aged 45-60 years with acute COVID-19.

V gene TRBV27 combines with J gene TRBJ1-6; 10 nucleotides agree with TRBD1. The CDR3 totals 15 residues. Losses at the gene ends were 7 bases for V and 8 bases for J; bases not matched to a gene: 8. The V gene's germline CDR1 is MNHEY and CDR2 SMNVEV (reference sequence). CDR3 protein: CASNPTGGGYSPLHF. The CDR3 DNA sequence: TGTGCCAGCAATCCGACAGGGGGCGGGTATTCACCCCTCCACTTT.

The J gene is TRBJ2-2, the V gene TRBV15; D may be TRBD1 (5 bases). CDR3 length: 15 residues. V was trimmed by 5 bases and J by 6 bases, leaving 16 bases between them. Germline CDR1 is LNHNV and CDR2 is YYDKDF (reference sequence). The CDR3 sequence is CATSLGGGAAGELFF. The CDR3 DNA sequence: TGTGCCACCAGCCTGGGCGGTGGGGCGGCCGGGGAGCTGTTTTTT.

The chain carries TRBV2 and TRBJ1-6, with 8 bases lining up with TRBD1. V lost 7 bases, J lost 7 bases, and 9 bases stayed unmatched. This CDR3 is 15 amino acids long. Germline V gene lookup returns CDR1 SNHLY and CDR2 FYNNEI. The CDR3 DNA sequence: TGTGCCAGCACTCAACGGACAGGGACGAATTCACCCCTCCACTTT. It codes for CASTQRTGTNSPLHF.

The DNA for the CDR3 is TGTGCCACCAGTGATTCGAGGCTAGCGGAAGAGACCCAGTACTTC. As protein: CATSDSRLAEETQYF. The rearrangement uses TRBV24-1 and TRBJ2-5; TRBD2 matches at 7 bases. V gave up 2 bases and J gave up 3 bases; unmatched junction bases: 5. CDR3 length: 15 residues. Germline CDR1 and CDR2: KGHDR and SFDVKD.